The rows below give T cell receptor beta chains drawn from one sample of a study of control samples from healthy donors and cancer patients. Profiling relied on immunoSEQ multiplex PCR, and the TCRdb table lists in-frame clones only, not all of them. Found here are 73,000 or so clones, roughly 87% of them singletons; the top ten hold 3% to 4.5%. The sample taken for sequencing was blood. The source of these receptors is a woman aged 45-65 years in good health. The CDR3 runs from the conserved cysteine through the conserved F or W. D genes are given only for firm matches. A clone size is listed for some rows: how often the clone was seen (once, few, many), or a class if it is expanded.

CDR3: CASSPSQGGRYEQYF; DNA: TGTGCCAGCAGTCCGTCGCAGGGAGGCCGCTACGAGCAGTACTTC; V: TRBV6-5; D: NA; size: NA; J: TRBJ2-7
CDR3: CASSFRGQPQHF; DNA: TGTGCCAGCAGTTTTCGCGGGCAGCCCCAGCATTTT; V: TRBV12-3/TRBV12-4; D: NA; size: NA; J: TRBJ1-5
CDR3: CASSSSMGNYGYTF; DNA: NA; V: TRBV27; D: NA; size: NA; J: TRBJ1-2
CDR3: CASSYGQGTQETQYF; DNA: TGTGCCAGCAGTTACGGACAGGGGACCCAAGAGACCCAGTACTTC; V: TRBV6-6; D: TRBD1; size: NA; J: TRBJ2-5
CDR3: CASSDDRHNEKLFF; DNA: TGTGCCAGCAGTGATGACAGACATAATGAAAAACTGTTTTTT; V: TRBV6-1; D: NA; size: NA; J: TRBJ1-4
CDR3: CASGLMTSGRPPTLNTGELFF; DNA: TGTGCTAGTGGTTTGATGACTAGCGGGAGGCCGCCCACTCTGAACACCGGGGAGCTGTTTTTT; V: TRBV12-5; D: TRBD2; size: once; J: TRBJ2-2
CDR3: CASSLWAGGTGANVLTF; DNA: TGCGCCAGCAGCTTGTGGGCGGGGGGCACTGGGGCCAACGTCCTGACTTTC; V: TRBV5-1; D: TRBD2; size: NA; J: TRBJ2-6
CDR3: CASSERSGAATDTQYF; DNA: TGTGCCAGCAGTGAAAGATCGGGAGCGGCGACAGATACGCAGTATTTT; V: TRBV6-1; D: NA; size: NA; J: TRBJ2-3
CDR3: CASSSPEGNGYTF; DNA: TGTGCCAGCAGTTCCCCCGAGGGGAACGGCTACACCTTC; V: TRBV7-9; D: NA; size: NA; J: TRBJ1-2
CDR3: CSVAQGQAFF; DNA: TGCAGCGTTGCGCAGGGCCAAGCTTTCTTT; V: TRBV29-1; D: NA; size: NA; J: TRBJ1-1
CDR3: CATSDPSGAGLGTQYF; DNA: TGTGCCACCAGTGATCCCTCGGGAGCCGGATTGGGTACGCAGTATTTT; V: TRBV24-1; D: NA; size: NA; J: TRBJ2-3
CDR3: CASSFLLDGGSGRYEQYF; DNA: TGTGCCAGCAGTTTCTTGTTAGACGGCGGGAGCGGGCGATACGAGCAGTACTTC; V: TRBV28; D: TRBD2; size: NA; J: TRBJ2-7
CDR3: CASSLSANYGYTF; DNA: TGCGCCAGCAGCTTGTCGGCTAACTATGGCTACACCTTC; V: TRBV5-1; D: NA; size: NA; J: TRBJ1-2
CDR3: CASEKGMNTEAFF; DNA: TGTGCCAGCGAGAAAGGTATGAACACTGAAGCTTTCTTT; V: TRBV2; D: NA; size: NA; J: TRBJ1-1
CDR3: CASTAGGRGNQPQHF; DNA: TGTGCCAGTACCGCGGGGGGTCGGGGCAATCAGCCCCAGCATTTT; V: TRBV19; D: NA; size: NA; J: TRBJ1-5
CDR3: CASSLERNPKSYEQYF; DNA: TGTGCCAGCAGCTTAGAAAGGAACCCCAAGTCCTACGAGCAGTACTTC; V: TRBV7-8; D: NA; size: few; J: TRBJ2-7
CDR3: CASSSLGTGGEPQHF; DNA: TGTGCCAGCAGCTCCCTTGGGACAGGGGGCGAGCCCCAGCATTTT; V: TRBV5-5; D: TRBD1; size: NA; J: TRBJ1-5
CDR3: CASIPLAGGTTDTQYF; DNA: TGTGCCAGCATACCTTTAGCGGGAGGTACCACAGATACGCAGTATTTT; V: TRBV27; D: TRBD2; size: NA; J: TRBJ2-3
CDR3: CASSLEGQTNTEAFF; DNA: TGTGCCAGCAGCTTGGAGGGACAAACGAACACTGAAGCTTTCTTT; V: TRBV5-4; D: NA; size: NA; J: TRBJ1-1
CDR3: CASSPDLRGSGNTIYF; DNA: TGTGCCAGCAGCCCAGACCTTAGGGGCTCTGGAAACACCATATATTTT; V: TRBV9; D: NA; size: few; J: TRBJ1-3
CDR3: CASSSGLAGGTSSTDTQYF; DNA: TGCGCCAGCAGCTCGGGACTAGCGGGAGGAACCTCTAGCACAGATACGCAGTATTTT; V: TRBV5-1; D: TRBD2; size: NA; J: TRBJ2-3
CDR3: CATYPSGRTYEQYF; DNA: TGTGCCACCTACCCTAGCGGGCGCACCTACGAGCAGTACTTC; V: TRBV28; D: TRBD2; size: NA; J: TRBJ2-7
CDR3: CASSQSLTPPDTGELFF; DNA: TGTGCCAGCAGCCAATCACTGACTCCCCCAGACACCGGGGAGCTGTTTTTT; V: TRBV27; D: NA; size: NA; J: TRBJ2-2
CDR3: CASTKGRLAQSYEQYF; DNA: TGTGCCAGCACCAAAGGCAGGCTAGCCCAAAGCTACGAGCAGTACTTC; V: TRBV6-6; D: NA; size: NA; J: TRBJ2-7
CDR3: CASSPGGEQFF; DNA: TGTGCCAGTAGTCCCGGGGGTGAGCAGTTCTTC; V: TRBV19; D: NA; size: NA; J: TRBJ2-1
CDR3: CASSEGDNEQFF; DNA: TGTGCCAGCAGTGAAGGAGACAATGAGCAGTTCTTC; V: TRBV2; D: NA; size: NA; J: TRBJ2-1
CDR3: CASSPIPSGLAAGELFF; DNA: TGTGCCAGCAGTCCAATACCCTCGGGACTAGCCGCCGGGGAGCTGTTTTTT; V: TRBV6-2/TRBV6-3; D: TRBD2; size: NA; J: TRBJ2-2
CDR3: CASSRSYNEQFF; DNA: TGTGCCAGCAGCCGATCCTACAATGAGCAGTTCTTC; V: TRBV5-6; D: NA; size: NA; J: TRBJ2-1
CDR3: CASSLESGLGAGNQPQHF; DNA: TGTGCCAGCAGTTTAGAGTCGGGCCTGGGGGCGGGCAATCAGCCCCAGCATTTT; V: TRBV28; D: NA; size: NA; J: TRBJ1-5
CDR3: CASSQDNPRTGWSGELFF; DNA: TGCGCCAGCAGCCAAGATAACCCTCGGACAGGGTGGTCCGGGGAGCTGTTTTTT; V: TRBV4-1; D: TRBD1; size: NA; J: TRBJ2-2
CDR3: CASSQGTRTGELFF; DNA: TGCGCCAGCAGCCAGGGGACTAGGACCGGGGAGCTGTTTTTT; V: TRBV4-1; D: TRBD2; size: NA; J: TRBJ2-2
CDR3: CASSLESDSEQFF; DNA: TGTGCCAGCAGCTTAGAATCAGATAGTGAGCAGTTCTTC; V: TRBV11-3; D: NA; size: NA; J: TRBJ2-1
CDR3: CASSSPGIGASEQYF; DNA: TGTGCCAGCAGTTCCCCGGGGATAGGGGCCTCCGAGCAGTACTTC; V: TRBV5-4; D: NA; size: NA; J: TRBJ2-7
CDR3: CASSVGKYGSYNSPLHF; DNA: TGTGCCAGCAGTGTCGGGAAGTACGGCTCCTATAATTCACCCCTCCACTTT; V: TRBV2; D: NA; size: NA; J: TRBJ1-6
CDR3: CASSLRQEPNQPQHF; DNA: TGTGCCAGCAGCTTGAGGCAGGAGCCTAATCAGCCCCAGCATTTT; V: TRBV5-6; D: NA; size: NA; J: TRBJ1-5
CDR3: CASSIDIGGEQYF; DNA: TGTGCCAGTAGTATAGATATAGGGGGCGAGCAGTACTTC; V: TRBV19; D: NA; size: NA; J: TRBJ2-7
CDR3: CATSEADNIKETQYF; DNA: TGTGCCACCAGTGAGGCGGACAATATTAAAGAGACCCAGTACTTC; V: TRBV24-1; D: NA; size: NA; J: TRBJ2-5
CDR3: CASSNRGAVGVNEQFF; DNA: TGTGCCAGCAGTAACCGTGGAGCGGTTGGTGTCAATGAGCAGTTCTTC; V: TRBV11-3; D: NA; size: NA; J: TRBJ2-1
CDR3: CASRGLAGTYEQYF; DNA: TGTGCCAGCAGGGGACTAGCGGGGACCTACGAGCAGTACTTC; V: TRBV6-5; D: TRBD2; size: NA; J: TRBJ2-7
CDR3: CASSLGSNEQFF; DNA: TGCGCCAGCAGCTTGGGGAGCAATGAGCAGTTCTTC; V: TRBV5-1; D: NA; size: NA; J: TRBJ2-1
CDR3: CASSPTGGNTEAFF; DNA: TGTGCCAGCTCACCGACAGGGGGGAACACTGAAGCTTTCTTT; V: TRBV18; D: TRBD1; size: NA; J: TRBJ1-1